This is a list of T cell receptor beta chains from one sample in a study of CD8 T cells in Susac syndrome. TCRdb re-analysed the immunoSEQ multiplex PCR reads in MiXCR, keeping a single row per CDR3 protein. The table includes 190,000 or so distinct CDR3 sequences, approximately 95% detected once. Sequenced sample: CD4+ T cells from PBMCs. All receptors come from a human donor with multiple sclerosis. Each CDR3 is given without its conserved first and last residue. Clone sizes are given selectively: once, few, many, or a class where the clone is expanded.

NA	TRBV29-1	TRBJ2-1	SVEKRLYYNEQF
NA	TRBV29-1	TRBJ2-4	SAVRGGNIQY
NA	TRBV7-7	TRBJ2-2	ASSSGPSTGELF
NA	TRBV20-1	TRBJ2-5	SVYVQQETQY
NA	TRBV29-1	TRBJ1-2	SVDRSAANGYT
NA	TRBV6-2/TRBV6-3	TRBJ1-6	ASSRPLNSPLH
NA	TRBV30	TRBJ2-5	AWRGTGQETQY
NA	TRBV6-2/TRBV6-3	TRBJ1-5	ASGAGGNQPQH
once	TRBV18	TRBJ1-1	ASSPALQENTEAF
NA	TRBV6-1	TRBJ2-2	ASSEGRDTGELF
NA	TRBV24-1	TRBJ1-6	ATKGRGREAPLH
NA	TRBV2	TRBJ2-1	ASDLQGGFGHEQF
NA	TRBV3-1	TRBJ2-2	ASSQGLAGERGELF
once	TRBV15	TRBJ1-2	ATSRDAAGPNGYT
NA	TRBV20-1	TRBJ1-2	SATAGTVNNYGYT
NA	TRBV7-9	TRBJ1-2	ASSNRQGVHGYT
NA	TRBV5-6	TRBJ2-6	ASSLRNGANVLT
NA	TRBV2	TRBJ2-3	ASSSLGDTQY
NA	TRBV29-1	TRBJ1-1	SVGDEAF
once	TRBV29-1	TRBJ1-1	SGSTNTEAF
NA	TRBV20-1	TRBJ2-1	SGMEIRRHEQF
NA	TRBV12-3/TRBV12-4	TRBJ2-7	ASRKGADYEQY
NA	TRBV12-3/TRBV12-4	TRBJ2-1	ASSQPYRGMSNEQF
NA	TRBV30	TRBJ2-1	AWSRADGPINEQF
NA	TRBV29-1	TRBJ2-7	SVIKGTGIYEQY
NA	TRBV20-1	TRBJ2-1	SASYRDDEQF
NA	TRBV15	TRBJ2-7	ATSRDRGTGGREQY
NA	TRBV3-1	TRBJ2-1	ASSQDTGEHNEQF
NA	TRBV15	TRBJ1-4	ATSRQASRGEKLF
NA	TRBV6-5	TRBJ1-2	ASSYQGSGGGYT
NA	TRBV5-1	TRBJ1-5	ASSPTPSEPQH
NA	TRBV12-3/TRBV12-4	TRBJ1-4	ASSTASYEKLF
NA	TRBV12-3/TRBV12-4	TRBJ1-6	ASSRQGADSPLH
NA	TRBV12-3/TRBV12-4	TRBJ2-1	ASSLPGPLNEQF
NA	TRBV7-9	TRBJ2-7	ASSPGQWY
NA	TRBV4-2	TRBJ2-3	ASSQTGTDTQY
NA	TRBV9	TRBJ1-2	ASSVLSDPSPSTT
once	TRBV30	TRBJ1-5	AWNPAGNQPQH
NA	TRBV7-2	TRBJ2-3	ASSFGDTQY
NA	TRBV3-1	TRBJ2-2	ASTLGDTGELF
NA	TRBV14	TRBJ2-6	ASSTYLTPGGANVLT
once	TRBV12-3/TRBV12-4	TRBJ1-2	ASSLAPPVVGGYT